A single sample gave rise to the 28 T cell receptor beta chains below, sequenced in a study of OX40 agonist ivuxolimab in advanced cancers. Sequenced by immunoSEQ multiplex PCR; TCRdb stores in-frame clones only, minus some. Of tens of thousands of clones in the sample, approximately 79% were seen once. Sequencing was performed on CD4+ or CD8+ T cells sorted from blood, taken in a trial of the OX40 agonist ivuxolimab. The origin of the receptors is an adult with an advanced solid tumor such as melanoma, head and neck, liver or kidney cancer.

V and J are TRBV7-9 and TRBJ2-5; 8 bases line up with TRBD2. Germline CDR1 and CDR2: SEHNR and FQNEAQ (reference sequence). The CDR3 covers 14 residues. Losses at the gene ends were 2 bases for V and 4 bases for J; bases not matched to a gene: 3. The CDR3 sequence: CASSLRGGLETQYF. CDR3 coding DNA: TGTGCCAGCAGCTTACGGGGGGGCCTAGAGACCCAGTACTTC. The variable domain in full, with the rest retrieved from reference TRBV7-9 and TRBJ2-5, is DTGVSQNPRHKITKRGQNVTFRCDPISEHNRLYWYRQTLGQGPEFLTYFQNEAQLEKSRLLSDRFSAERPKGSFSTLEIQRTEQGDSAMYLCASSLRGGLETQYFGPGTRLLVL.

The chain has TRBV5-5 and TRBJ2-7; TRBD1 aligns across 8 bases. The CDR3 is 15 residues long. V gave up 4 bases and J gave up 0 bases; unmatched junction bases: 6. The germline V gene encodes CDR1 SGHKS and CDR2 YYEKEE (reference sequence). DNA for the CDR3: TGTGCCAGCAGCATGGGACAGGCGAACTCCTACGAGCAGTACTTC. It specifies CASSMGQANSYEQYF.

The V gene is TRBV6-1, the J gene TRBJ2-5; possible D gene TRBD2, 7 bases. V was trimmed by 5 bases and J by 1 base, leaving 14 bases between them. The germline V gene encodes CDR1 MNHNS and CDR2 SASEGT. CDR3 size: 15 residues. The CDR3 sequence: CASSLWGGGQETQYF. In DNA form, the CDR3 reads TGTGCCAGCAGTCTGTGGGGGGGCGGCCAAGAGACCCAGTACTTC.

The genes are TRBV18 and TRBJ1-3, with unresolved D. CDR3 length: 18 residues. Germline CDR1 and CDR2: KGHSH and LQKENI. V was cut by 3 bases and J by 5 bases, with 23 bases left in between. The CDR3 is CASSPQETSWPTRNTIYF. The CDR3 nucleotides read TGTGCCAGCTCACCCCAAGAGACCAGTTGGCCCACCAGAAACACCATATATTTT.

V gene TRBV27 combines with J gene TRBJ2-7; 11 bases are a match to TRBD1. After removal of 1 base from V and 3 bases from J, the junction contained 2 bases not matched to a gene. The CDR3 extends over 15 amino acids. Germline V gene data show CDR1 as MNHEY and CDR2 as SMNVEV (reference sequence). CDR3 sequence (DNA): TGTGCCAGCAGTTTATATGGGACAGGGGGCTACGAGCAGTACTTC. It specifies CASSLYGTGGYEQYF.

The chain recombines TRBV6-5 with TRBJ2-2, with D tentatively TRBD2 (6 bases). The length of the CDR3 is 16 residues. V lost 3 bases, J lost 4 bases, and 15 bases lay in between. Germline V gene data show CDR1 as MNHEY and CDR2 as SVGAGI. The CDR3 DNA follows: TGTGCCAGCAGTTATAGGCGGGGATGGGGCACCGGGGAGCTGTTTTTT. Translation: CASSYRRGWGTGELFF.

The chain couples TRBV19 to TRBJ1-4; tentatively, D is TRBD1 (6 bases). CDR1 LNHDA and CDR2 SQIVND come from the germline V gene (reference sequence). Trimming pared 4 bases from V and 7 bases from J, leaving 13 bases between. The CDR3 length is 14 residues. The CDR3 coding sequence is TGTGCCAGTAGTACCACAGGGATTGGTGAAAAACTGTTTTTT. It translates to CASSTTGIGEKLFF.

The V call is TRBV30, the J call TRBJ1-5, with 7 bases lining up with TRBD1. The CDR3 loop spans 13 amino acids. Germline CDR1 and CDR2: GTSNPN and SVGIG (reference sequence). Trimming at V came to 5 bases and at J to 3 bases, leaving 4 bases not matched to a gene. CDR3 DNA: TGTGCCTGGGGGACAGCCTACAATCAGCCCCAGCATTTT. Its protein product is CAWGTAYNQPQHF.

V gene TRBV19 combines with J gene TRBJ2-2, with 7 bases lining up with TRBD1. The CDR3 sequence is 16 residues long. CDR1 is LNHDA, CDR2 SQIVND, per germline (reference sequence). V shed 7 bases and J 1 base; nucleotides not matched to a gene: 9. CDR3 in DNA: TGTGCCAGTACTGACAGGGAAAAAATGAACACCGGGGAGCTGTTTTTT. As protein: CASTDREKMNTGELFF.

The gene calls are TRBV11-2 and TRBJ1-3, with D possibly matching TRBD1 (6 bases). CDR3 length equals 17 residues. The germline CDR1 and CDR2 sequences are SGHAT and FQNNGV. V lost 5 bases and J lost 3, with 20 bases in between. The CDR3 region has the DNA TGTGCCAGCAGCGCCCTCATAGGGGGTCCCTTTGGAAACACCATATATTTT. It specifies CASSALIGGPFGNTIYF.

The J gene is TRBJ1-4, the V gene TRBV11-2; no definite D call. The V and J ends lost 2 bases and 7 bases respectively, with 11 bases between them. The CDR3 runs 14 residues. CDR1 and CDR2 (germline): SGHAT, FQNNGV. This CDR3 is CASSLMGFSEKLFF. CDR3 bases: TGTGCCAGCAGCTTAATGGGGTTTAGTGAAAAACTGTTTTTT.

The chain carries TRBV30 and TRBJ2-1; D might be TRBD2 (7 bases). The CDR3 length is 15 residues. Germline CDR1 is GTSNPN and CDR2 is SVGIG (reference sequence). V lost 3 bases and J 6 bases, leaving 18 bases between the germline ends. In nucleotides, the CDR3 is TGTGCCTGGAGAGGTCCGGGGGGCGGGTCCAATGAGCAGTTCTTC. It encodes CAWRGPGGGSNEQFF.

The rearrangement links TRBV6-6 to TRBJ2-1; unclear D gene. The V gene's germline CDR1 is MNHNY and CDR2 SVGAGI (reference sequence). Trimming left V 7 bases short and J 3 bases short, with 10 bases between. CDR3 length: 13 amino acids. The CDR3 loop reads CASNSRYYNEQFF. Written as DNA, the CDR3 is TGTGCCAGCAATTCACGATACTACAATGAGCAGTTCTTC.

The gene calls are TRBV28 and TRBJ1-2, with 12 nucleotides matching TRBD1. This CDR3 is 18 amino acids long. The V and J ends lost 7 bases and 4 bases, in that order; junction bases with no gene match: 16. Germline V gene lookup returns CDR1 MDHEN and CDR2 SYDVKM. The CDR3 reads CASNPQPGQGAAFYGYTF. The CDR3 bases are TGTGCCAGCAACCCTCAACCGGGACAGGGGGCGGCATTCTATGGCTACACCTTC.

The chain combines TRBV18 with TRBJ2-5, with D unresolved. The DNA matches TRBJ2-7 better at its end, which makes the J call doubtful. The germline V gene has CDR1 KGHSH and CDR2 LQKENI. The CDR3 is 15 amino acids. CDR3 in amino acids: CASSLTGPTTYEQYF. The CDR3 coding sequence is TGTGCCAGCTCACTTACCGGGCCCACCACCTACGAGCAGTACTTC.

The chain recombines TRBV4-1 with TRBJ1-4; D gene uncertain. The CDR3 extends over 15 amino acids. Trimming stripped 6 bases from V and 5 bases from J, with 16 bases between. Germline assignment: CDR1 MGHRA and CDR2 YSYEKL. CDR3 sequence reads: CASSLLPAPNEKLFF. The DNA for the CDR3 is TGCGCCAGCAGTCTTCTTCCGGCTCCGAATGAAAAACTGTTTTTT.

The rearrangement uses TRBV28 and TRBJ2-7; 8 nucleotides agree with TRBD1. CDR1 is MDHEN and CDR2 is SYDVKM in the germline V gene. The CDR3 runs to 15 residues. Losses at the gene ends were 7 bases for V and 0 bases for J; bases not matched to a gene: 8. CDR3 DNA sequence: TGTGCCAGCAACTTAAGGACAGGGATCTCCTACGAGCAGTACTTC. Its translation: CASNLRTGISYEQYF.

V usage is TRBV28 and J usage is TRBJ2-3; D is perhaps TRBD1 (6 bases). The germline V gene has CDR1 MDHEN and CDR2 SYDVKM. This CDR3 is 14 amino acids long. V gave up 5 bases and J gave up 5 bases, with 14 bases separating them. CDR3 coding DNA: TGTGCCAGCAGTCCACAGGGTATCAGAGATACGCAGTATTTT. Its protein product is CASSPQGIRDTQYF.

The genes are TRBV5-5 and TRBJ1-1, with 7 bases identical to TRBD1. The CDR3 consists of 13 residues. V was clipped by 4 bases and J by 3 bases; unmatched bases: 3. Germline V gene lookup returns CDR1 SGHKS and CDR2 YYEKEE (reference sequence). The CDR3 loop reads CASSPDRDTEAFF. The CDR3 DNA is TGTGCCAGCAGCCCAGACAGGGACACTGAAGCTTTCTTT.

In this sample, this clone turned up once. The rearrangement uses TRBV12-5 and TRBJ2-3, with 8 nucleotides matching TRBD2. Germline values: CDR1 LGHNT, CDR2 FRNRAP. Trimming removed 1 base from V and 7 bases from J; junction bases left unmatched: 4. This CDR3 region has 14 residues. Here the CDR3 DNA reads TGTGCTAGTGGTTTGGGACTAGCGTCCAATACGCAGTATTTT. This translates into CASGLGLASNTQYF.

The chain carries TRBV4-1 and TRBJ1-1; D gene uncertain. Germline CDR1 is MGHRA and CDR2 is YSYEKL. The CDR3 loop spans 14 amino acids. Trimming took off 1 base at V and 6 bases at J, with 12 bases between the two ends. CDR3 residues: CASSQVPLGAEAFF. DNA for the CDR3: TGCGCCAGCAGCCAAGTCCCGCTCGGAGCTGAAGCTTTCTTT.

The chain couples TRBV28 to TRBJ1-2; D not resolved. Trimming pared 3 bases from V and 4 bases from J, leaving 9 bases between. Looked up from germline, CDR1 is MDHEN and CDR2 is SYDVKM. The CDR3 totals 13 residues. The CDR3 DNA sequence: TGTGCCAGCAGTTTTTCAAATATCTATGGCTACACCTTC. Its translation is CASSFSNIYGYTF.

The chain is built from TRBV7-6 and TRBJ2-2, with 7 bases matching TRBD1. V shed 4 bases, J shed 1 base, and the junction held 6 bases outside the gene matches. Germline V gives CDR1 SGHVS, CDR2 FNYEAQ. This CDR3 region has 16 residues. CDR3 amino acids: CASSSDRVGNTGELFF. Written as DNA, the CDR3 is TGTGCCAGCAGCTCAGACAGGGTGGGGAACACCGGGGAGCTGTTTTTT.

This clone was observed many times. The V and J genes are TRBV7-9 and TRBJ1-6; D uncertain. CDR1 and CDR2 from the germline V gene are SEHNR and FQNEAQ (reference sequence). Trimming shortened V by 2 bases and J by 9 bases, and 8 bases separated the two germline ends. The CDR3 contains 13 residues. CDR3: CASSLNDRSPLHF. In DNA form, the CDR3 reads TGTGCCAGCAGCTTAAACGACCGTTCACCCCTCCACTTT.

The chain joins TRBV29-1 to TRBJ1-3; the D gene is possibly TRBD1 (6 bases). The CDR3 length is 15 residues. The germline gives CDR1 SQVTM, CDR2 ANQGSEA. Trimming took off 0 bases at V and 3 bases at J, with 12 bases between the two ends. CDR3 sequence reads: CSVEDPRTVGNTIYF. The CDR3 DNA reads TGCAGCGTTGAAGATCCTAGGACAGTTGGAAACACCATATATTTT. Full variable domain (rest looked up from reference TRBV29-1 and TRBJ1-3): SAVISQKPSRDICQRGTSLTIQCQVDSQVTMMFWYRQQPGQSLTLIATANQGSEATYESGFVIDKFPISRPNLTFSTLTVSNMSPEDSSIYLCSVEDPRTVGNTIYFGEGSWLTVV.

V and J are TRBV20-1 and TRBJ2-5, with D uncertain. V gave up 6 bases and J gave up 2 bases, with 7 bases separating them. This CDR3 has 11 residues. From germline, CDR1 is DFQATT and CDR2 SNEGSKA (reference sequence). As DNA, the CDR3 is TGCAGTGCCGTTACACAAGAGACCCAGTACTTC. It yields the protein CSAVTQETQYF.

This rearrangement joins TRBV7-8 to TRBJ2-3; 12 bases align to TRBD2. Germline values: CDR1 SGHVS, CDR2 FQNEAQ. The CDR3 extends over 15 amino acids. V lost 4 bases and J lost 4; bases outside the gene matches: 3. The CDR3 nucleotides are TGTGCCAGCAGCTCATGGACTAGCGGGGCAGATACGCAGTATTTT. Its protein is CASSSWTSGADTQYF.

CDR3 region: CASSQVFRGYGYTF. DNA for the CDR3: TGCGCCAGCAGCCAAGTCTTCAGGGGCTATGGCTACACCTTC. This chain connects TRBV4-3 to TRBJ1-2; weak D call: TRBD1 (6 bases). V lost 1 base, J lost 4 bases, and 10 bases lay in between. Germline V gene lookup returns CDR1 LGHNA and CDR2 YSLEER. This CDR3 contains 14 residues.